The 5 T cell receptor beta chains in this list originate from one sample, sequenced in a study of shared clonotypes between healthy human individuals. Sequencing was performed with immunoSEQ multiplex PCR; in TCRdb, only in-frame clones are kept and a portion is missing. The table has approximately 2.5 million clones, under 95% seen once. Sequenced material: naive CD4+ T cells from PBMCs. As to subset: CD45RA+ positively selected. The receptor set was obtained from a man aged 18 to 30 in good health. Some clones in this sample may be carry-over from other donors' samples.

The rearrangement uses TRBV7-9 and TRBJ2-7, with D unclear. Germline values: CDR1 SEHNR, CDR2 FQNEAQ (reference sequence). This CDR3 is built from 14 residues. V was clipped by 3 bases and J by 2 bases, with 11 bases between them. The CDR3 sequence: CASSFRGRTYEQYF. In DNA, the CDR3 is TGTGCCAGCAGCTTTCGAGGCAGAACCTACGAGCAGTACTTC.

This clone has only one observation. The J gene is TRBJ2-4, the V gene TRBV6-1; 11 nucleotides line up with TRBD1. CDR3 length: 17 amino acids. V lost 3 bases, J lost 3 bases, and 7 bases stayed unmatched. The germline CDR1 and CDR2 sequences are MNHNS and SASEGT. The CDR3 sequence: CASSDGGTGGFKNIQYF. CDR3 bases: TGTGCCAGCAGTGACGGGGGGACAGGGGGATTCAAAAACATTCAGTACTTC.

The chain combines TRBV19 with TRBJ2-7; 9 nucleotides agree with TRBD1. J was trimmed by 4 bases and V by 6 bases; bases with no gene match: 10. The germline V gene has CDR1 LNHDA and CDR2 SQIVND (reference sequence). This CDR3 contains 15 residues. For the CDR3, the DNA is TGTGCCAGTAGAACCTCGGGACAGGGACTTTACGAGCAGTACTTC. It specifies CASRTSGQGLYEQYF.

This chain connects TRBV6-5 to TRBJ2-2; 8 bases map to TRBD1. CDR3 length: 14 amino acids. Germline loops: CDR1 MNHEY, CDR2 SVGAGI. The trim removed 5 bases at V and 9 bases at J, leaving 8 bases unmatched. CDR3 bases: TGTGCCAGCAGTGTAGACAGGGGAAGTTGGGAGCTGTTTTTT. This gives the protein CASSVDRGSWELFF.

In nucleotides, the CDR3 is TGTGCCAGCAATGGGGGACTAGAAGAGACCCAGTACTTC. Its translation: CASNGGLEETQYF. This rearrangement joins TRBV2 to TRBJ2-5, with 8 nucleotides matching TRBD2. The length of the CDR3 is 13 residues. Looked up from germline, CDR1 is SNHLY and CDR2 is FYNNEI. Germline trimming cut 7 bases from V and 3 bases from J; bases unmatched to any gene: 4.